This passage covers 24 T cell receptor beta chains from one sample sequenced in a study of T cells after yellow fever vaccination. MiXCR, applied by TCRdb to the 5' RACE reads, yields one record per CDR3 protein. The sample includes some 400,000 distinct CDR3 sequences, 6.2% of them seen just once. Sequenced here: PBMCs, sampled 5 days after the yellow fever booster vaccination. The receptors here all came from a man younger than 40 who received the YFV17D yellow fever vaccine.

Many counts were recorded for this clonotype. The chain's CDR3 is CASSQTSGSREQFF. The CDR3 DNA is TGTGCCAGCAGCCAGACTAGCGGGAGTCGCGAGCAGTTCTTC. This sequence joins TRBV7-3 and TRBJ2-1; 12 bases line up with TRBD2. After removal of 5 bases from V and 10 bases from J, the junction contained 6 bases not matched to a gene. Per germline, CDR1 SGHTA and CDR2 FQGTGA. The CDR3 length is 14 residues.

This clonotype was seen at least ten times. V and J are TRBV21-1 and TRBJ2-1; no check of the table's D call, TRBD2, against the DNA was made. TRBV21-1 is deemed a pseudogene. CDR3 length: 16 amino acids. CDR3 amino acids: CASRLGLAAGYNEQFF. CDR3 bases: TGTGCCAGCAGGTTGGGACTAGCAGCGGGGTACAATGAGCAGTTCTTC.

This clonotype was seen many times. This rearrangement joins TRBV6-6 to TRBJ2-2; 11 nucleotides line up with TRBD2. With V trimmed by 8 bases and J by 4 bases, 12 bases remained unmatched. Germline CDR1 is MNHNY and CDR2 is SVGAGI (reference sequence). The CDR3 consists of 17 residues. The CDR3 DNA reads TGTGCCAGCCTAGCGGGAGGCAACGAGGGGGGCACCGGGGAGCTGTTTTTT. Translation: CASLAGGNEGGTGELFF.

For the CDR3, the DNA is TGCAGTGCTCCAACTGGCTACACCTTC. It encodes CSAPTGYTF. The chain has TRBV20-1 and TRBJ1-2; the D is unclear. With 5 bases removed from V and 7 bases from J, the gap between germline ends came to 5 bases. The germline V gene encodes CDR1 DFQATT and CDR2 SNEGSKA (reference sequence). The CDR3 length is 9 residues.

This clonotype was counted ten times or more. The chain has TRBV6-2 or TRBV6-3 and TRBJ2-1; 7 bases fit TRBD1. V trimming: 6 bases; J trimming: 0 bases; junction bases outside the gene matches: 17. Germline V lookup: CDR1 MNHEY, CDR2 SVGEGT. This CDR3 comprises 19 residues. CDR3: CASSKLNGTASSSYNEQFF. The CDR3 bases are TGTGCCAGCAGCAAGCTAAACGGGACAGCTTCAAGCTCCTACAATGAGCAGTTCTTC.

There are a few counts of this clonotype. V and J are TRBV10-1 and TRBJ2-5, with D perhaps matching TRBD2 (6 bases). V lost 7 bases and J lost 2, with 29 bases in between. The CDR3 contains 19 residues. Germline values: CDR1 WNHNN, CDR2 SYGVQD (reference sequence). CDR3 sequence (DNA): TGCGCCAGCATCGGGGGAAATGGCTCACGGGAACTGGTACAAGAGACCCAGTACTTC. Its translation: CASIGGNGSRELVQETQYF.

This clonotype occurred a few times. The chain has TRBV7-2 and TRBJ2-7, with a weak D call TRBD1 (6 bases). This CDR3 spans 15 amino acids. The V gene's germline CDR1 is SGHTA and CDR2 FQGNSA. The ends were cut back, 5 bases at V and 2 bases at J, with 16 bases in the middle. DNA for the CDR3: TGTGCCAGCAGCCCCCTCGGGGCAGGGGCCTACGAGCAGTACTTC. As protein: CASSPLGAGAYEQYF.

This clonotype occurred many times. The genes are TRBV6-1 and TRBJ2-4, with 14 bases that match TRBD2. Per germline, CDR1 MNHNS and CDR2 SASEGT. Germline trimming cut 7 bases from V and 6 bases from J; bases unmatched to any gene: 8. The CDR3 has 16 amino acids. The CDR3 DNA reads TGTGCCAGCACCGGGACTAGCGGGAGCCGTTCAAACATTCAGTACTTC. Amino acid sequence: CASTGTSGSRSNIQYF.

This clonotype has just a few counts. The V gene is TRBV6-6, the J gene TRBJ2-5; D remains ambiguous. CDR1 is MNHNY and CDR2 is SVGAGI in the germline V gene (reference sequence). Between the trimmed V and J ends, which lost 2 bases and 5 bases, there was a span of 9 bases. The CDR3 covers 13 residues. The CDR3 is CASSYATSETQYF. The CDR3 nucleotides read TGTGCCAGCAGTTACGCGACCTCGGAGACCCAGTACTTC.

This chain uses TRBV30 with TRBJ2-7; D is perhaps TRBD1 (5 bases). This CDR3 has 13 residues. Germline V gene data show CDR1 as GTSNPN and CDR2 as SVGIG (reference sequence). Trimming shortened V by 2 bases and J by 2 bases, and 10 bases separated the two germline ends. CDR3 sequence: CAWSIRVTYEQYF. The DNA for the CDR3 is TGTGCCTGGAGTATCAGGGTGACCTACGAGCAGTACTTC.

The chain links TRBV12-5 to TRBJ2-7, with no clear D. The CDR3 length is 14 residues. CDR1 is LGHNT and CDR2 is FRNRAP in the germline V gene. Trimming stripped 0 bases from V and 7 bases from J, with 13 bases between. The CDR3 here is CASGLVMGWKEQYF. The DNA of the CDR3 is TGTGCTAGTGGTTTGGTAATGGGGTGGAAAGAGCAGTACTTC. Based on the CDR3 plus reference TRBV12-5 and TRBJ2-7, the full variable domain is DARVTQTPRHKVTEMGQEVTMRCQPILGHNTVFWYRQTMMQGLELLAYFRNRAPLDDSGMPKDRFSAEMPDATLATLKIQPSEPRDSAVYFCASGLVMGWKEQYFGPGTRLTVT.

The gene calls are TRBV12-3 or TRBV12-4 and TRBJ2-1; 8 nucleotides match TRBD1. J was trimmed by 6 bases and V by 3 bases; bases with no gene match: 4. The CDR3 length is 14 residues. Here the CDR3 DNA reads TGTGCCAGCAGTTTCACAGGGGGGACCAATGAGCAGTTCTTC. It specifies CASSFTGGTNEQFF.

This clonotype was picked up many times. One end of the junction varies from germline; a read error may be responsible. The V and J genes are TRBV29-1 and TRBJ2-1, with 7 bases lining up with TRBD2. CDR1 and CDR2 from the germline V gene are SQVTM and ANQGSEA. The CDR3 extends over 15 amino acids. Written as DNA, the CDR3 is TGCAGCGCTGAAGATCGGGGGAGGGCCGCAAATGAGCAGTTCTTC. Its protein is CSAEDRGRAANEQFF.

This clonotype has just a few counts. The chain couples TRBV7-3 to TRBJ2-2; 12 bases match TRBD2. Germline trimming cut 3 bases from V and 6 bases from J; bases unmatched to any gene: 2. The CDR3 loop spans 15 amino acids. Per germline, CDR1 SGHTA and CDR2 FQGTGA. The CDR3, as DNA: TGTGCCAGCAGCTTGACTAGCGGGAGTTCCGGGGAGCTGTTTTTT. This codes for CASSLTSGSSGELFF. The whole variable domain, filled in from reference TRBV7-3 and TRBJ2-2, reads GAGVSQTPSNKVTEKGKYVELRCDPISGHTALYWYRQSLGQGPEFLIYFQGTGAADDSGLPNDRFFAVRPEGSVSTLKIQRTERGDSAVYLCASSLTSGSSGELFFGEGSRLTVL.

This clonotype was seen only a few times. The chain employs TRBV19 and TRBJ2-1; D is uncertain. This CDR3 region has 13 residues. In germline, CDR1 is LNHDA, CDR2 SQIVND (reference sequence). The germline V and J ends were trimmed by 0 bases and 4 bases, with 4 bases remaining between them. The CDR3 nucleotides read TGTGCCAGTAGTATAGAATGGTACAATGAGCAGTTCTTC. Its translation is CASSIEWYNEQFF. Drawing the rest from reference TRBV19 and TRBJ2-1, the complete variable domain is DGGITQSPKYLFRKEGQNVTLSCEQNLNHDAMYWYRQDPGQGLRLIYYSQIVNDFQKGDIAEGYSVSREKKESFPLTVTSAQKNPTAFYLCASSIEWYNEQFFGPGTRLTVL.

This clonotype was counted only a few times. The chain's CDR3 is CASSFRGRPYEQYF. The CDR3 nucleotides read TGTGCCAGCAGCTTTAGGGGGCGGCCCTACGAGCAGTACTTC. The chain uses TRBV7-2 and TRBJ2-7; 7 nucleotides agree with TRBD1. The CDR3 runs 14 residues. Unmatched junction bases numbered 4, after V lost 3 bases and J lost 2 bases. Looked up from germline, CDR1 is SGHTA and CDR2 is FQGNSA.

Of note for this clonotype: One end of the junction does not line up with germline, which may come from a read error. The V and J genes are TRBV24-1 and TRBJ2-2; TRBD1 might be the D (6 bases). Germline CDR1 KGHDR, CDR2 SFDVKD. This CDR3 spans 16 amino acids. CDR3 in amino acids: CATGSRGMKNTGVLFF. The CDR3 coding sequence is TGTGCCACCGGGAGCAGGGGAATGAAGAACACCGGGGTGCTGTTTTTT.

V is TRBV30 and J is TRBJ2-2; unclear D gene. CDR1 and CDR2 (germline): GTSNPN, SVGIG (reference sequence). The CDR3 has 13 residues. The germline V and J ends were trimmed by 2 bases and 1 base, with 5 bases remaining between them. The CDR3 spells CAWSTKNTGELFF. The CDR3 DNA sequence: TGTGCCTGGAGTACCAAGAACACCGGGGAGCTGTTTTTT.

The chain uses TRBV30 and TRBJ2-7; TRBD2 is a possible D gene (6 bases). Trimming left V 2 bases short and J 4 bases short, with 15 bases between. The CDR3 is 14 residues long. CDR1 is GTSNPN, CDR2 SVGIG, per germline (reference sequence). The CDR3 spells CAWSYPGREYEQYF. DNA for the CDR3: TGTGCCTGGAGTTATCCGGGTCGGGAGTACGAGCAGTACTTC.

The CDR3 reads CASRSGQLNTEAFF. The CDR3 region has the DNA TGTGCCAGCAGGTCGGGACAGTTGAACACTGAAGCTTTCTTT. The chain joins TRBV6-6 to TRBJ1-1, with 7 positions matching TRBD1. Losses at the gene ends were 6 bases for V and 0 bases for J; bases not matched to a gene: 4. Germline lookup yields CDR1 MNHNY and CDR2 SVGAGI (reference sequence). The CDR3 is 14 amino acids.

This clonotype was detected only a few times. The J gene is TRBJ2-3, the V gene TRBV15; D gene ambiguous. This CDR3 is 13 amino acids long. Germline V gene sequence: CDR1 LNHNV, CDR2 YYDKDF (reference sequence). V gave up 0 bases and J gave up 6 bases, with 7 bases separating them. In nucleotides, the CDR3 is TGTGCCACCAGCAGAGATGTGGGGGATACGCAGTATTTT. Its translation: CATSRDVGDTQYF.

At least ten counts were recorded for this clonotype. The chain employs TRBV20-1 and TRBJ1-5; D remains unclear. The CDR3 consists of 15 residues. Germline-derived CDR1 and CDR2 are DFQATT and SNEGSKA (reference sequence). V dropped 2 bases and J dropped 7 bases, with 18 bases sitting between them. The chain's CDR3 is CSARSVRENGQPQHF. CDR3 sequence (DNA): TGCAGTGCTAGAAGTGTTCGAGAAAACGGACAGCCCCAGCATTTT.

This clonotype appeared a few times. The V gene is TRBV7-9, the J gene TRBJ2-3; D is unclear. The germline gives CDR1 SEHNR, CDR2 FQNEAQ (reference sequence). This CDR3 contains 13 residues. Trimming removed 5 bases at V and 6 bases at J, with 12 bases between. The CDR3 region has the DNA TGTGCCAGCAGCCCTCCCCCCGTGGATACGCAGTATTTT. Amino acid sequence: CASSPPPVDTQYF.

This clonotype was found a few times. In DNA, the CDR3 is TGTGCCAGCAGCTTTCCCGGGACGGAGCAGTATTTT. The encoded protein is CASSFPGTEQYF. The V gene is TRBV7-6, the J gene TRBJ2-3; D may be TRBD1 or TRBD2 (5 bases each). Deletions cut 3 bases from V and 11 bases from J, with 12 bases between. Germline assignment: CDR1 SGHVS and CDR2 FNYEAQ. The CDR3 runs 12 residues.